The 7 T cell receptor beta chains below were found in one sample sequenced in a study of T cell responses to AZD1222 COVID-19 vaccine. Some clones are missing from TCRdb's copy, which holds only in-frame ones; the method was immunoSEQ multiplex PCR. This sample has some 150,000 clones, with approximately 85% found just once. The material sequenced was peripheral blood, taken 28 days after the second dose of the MenACWY control vaccine. The receptors shown here come from an adult who received the MenACWY meningococcal vaccine as a control.

The chain joins TRBV6-4 to TRBJ1-1; D is ambiguous. The CDR3 spans 16 residues. The germline V and J ends were trimmed by 2 bases and 1 base, with 14 bases remaining between them. Germline loops: CDR1 MRHNA, CDR2 SNTAGT. For the CDR3, the DNA is TGTGCCAGCAGTGACACTTACCGGGCCTCGAACACTGAAGCTTTCTTT. Translation gives CASSDTYRASNTEAFF.

The chain combines TRBV27 with TRBJ1-3, with D maybe TRBD1 (6 bases). CDR1 MNHEY and CDR2 SMNVEV come from the germline V gene (reference sequence). Trimming pared 6 bases from V and 4 bases from J, leaving 13 bases between. The CDR3 sequence is 14 residues long. In DNA form, the CDR3 reads TGTGCCAGCAGGCTTACAGGGTCCGGAAACACCATATATTTT. Translating it yields CASRLTGSGNTIYF.

This clone was picked up a small number of times. The chain combines TRBV6-5 with TRBJ1-6, with D possibly TRBD1 on 6 matching bases. CDR1 MNHEY and CDR2 SVGAGI come from the germline V gene. The CDR3 sequence is 16 residues long. Between the trimmed V and J ends, which lost 0 bases and 7 bases, there was a span of 13 bases. Here the CDR3 reads CASSYSSLGQNSPLHF. CDR3 bases: TGTGCCAGCAGTTACTCGAGCCTGGGACAAAATTCACCCCTCCACTTT.

The rearrangement uses TRBV5-6 and TRBJ2-2; D is perhaps TRBD1 (6 bases). Germline V gene lookup returns CDR1 SGHDT and CDR2 YYEEEE. CDR3 length: 16 amino acids. With 1 base removed from V and 4 bases from J, the gap between germline ends came to 14 bases. CDR3 sequence reads: CASSLWGQVGTGELFF. DNA of the CDR3: TGTGCCAGCAGCTTGTGGGGGCAGGTCGGCACCGGGGAGCTGTTTTTT.

The chain uses TRBV7-9 and TRBJ1-2; D call uncertain. Deletions cut 3 bases from V and 6 bases from J, with 11 bases between. The CDR3 length is 13 residues. Per the germline V gene, CDR1 is SEHNR and CDR2 is FQNEAQ (reference sequence). CDR3 residues: CASSFGEANGYTF. CDR3 DNA sequence: TGTGCCAGCAGCTTTGGCGAGGCAAATGGCTACACCTTC.

The chain recombines TRBV6-2 or TRBV6-3 with TRBJ1-3; D may be TRBD1 (5 bases). The CDR3 is 16 amino acids. V was shortened by 6 bases and J by 0 bases, with 15 bases between the two germline ends. CDR1 is MNHEY, CDR2 SVGEGT, per germline. In DNA form, the CDR3 reads TGTGCCAGCAGCACTACCGGGACCGGCTCTGGAAACACCATATATTTT. Amino acids: CASSTTGTGSGNTIYF.

The chain recombines TRBV18 with TRBJ2-3; TRBD1 matches at 9 bases. The germline gives CDR1 KGHSH, CDR2 LQKENI. The junction had 7 bases not matched to a gene; V was cut back by 6 bases and J by 3 bases. This CDR3 is built from 15 residues. DNA for the CDR3: TGTGCCAGCTCTTCCCGGACAGGGGATACAGATACGCAGTATTTT. Residues: CASSSRTGDTDTQYF.